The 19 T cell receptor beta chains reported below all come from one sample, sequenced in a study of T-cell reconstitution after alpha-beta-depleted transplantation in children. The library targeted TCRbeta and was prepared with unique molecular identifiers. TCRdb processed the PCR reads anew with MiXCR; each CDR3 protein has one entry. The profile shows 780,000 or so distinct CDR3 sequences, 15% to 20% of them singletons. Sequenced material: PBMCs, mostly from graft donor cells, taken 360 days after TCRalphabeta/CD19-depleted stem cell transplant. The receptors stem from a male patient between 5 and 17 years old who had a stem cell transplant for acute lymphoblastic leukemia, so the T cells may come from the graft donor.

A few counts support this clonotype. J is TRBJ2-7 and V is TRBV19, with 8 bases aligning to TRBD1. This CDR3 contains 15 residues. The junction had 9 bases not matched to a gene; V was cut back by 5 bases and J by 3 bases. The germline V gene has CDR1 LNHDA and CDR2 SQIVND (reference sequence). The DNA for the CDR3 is TGTGCCAGTAGTTCCAGGGGGCGAGGAATCTACGAGCAGTACTTC. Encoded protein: CASSSRGRGIYEQYF. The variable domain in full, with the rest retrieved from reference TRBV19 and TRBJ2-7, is DGGITQSPKYLFRKEGQNVTLSCEQNLNHDAMYWYRQDPGQGLRLIYYSQIVNDFQKGDIAEGYSVSREKKESFPLTVTSAQKNPTAFYLCASSSRGRGIYEQYFGPGTRLTVT.

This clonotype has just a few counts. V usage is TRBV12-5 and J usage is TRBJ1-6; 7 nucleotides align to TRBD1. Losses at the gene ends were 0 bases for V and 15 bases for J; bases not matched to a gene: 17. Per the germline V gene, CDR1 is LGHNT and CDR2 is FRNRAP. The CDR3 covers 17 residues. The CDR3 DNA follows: TGTGCTAGTGGTTTGGTACCGGGGGACAGTGCTGTGTGGAACCTCCACTTT. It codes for CASGLVPGDSAVWNLHF.

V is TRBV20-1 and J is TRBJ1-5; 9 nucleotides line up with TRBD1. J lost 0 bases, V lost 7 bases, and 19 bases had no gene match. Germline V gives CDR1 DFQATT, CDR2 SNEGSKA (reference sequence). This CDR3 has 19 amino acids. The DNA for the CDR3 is TGCAGTGTTTGGACAGGGGCTTTACAGGGGGAGTATAGCAATCAGCCCCAGCATTTT. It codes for CSVWTGALQGEYSNQPQHF.

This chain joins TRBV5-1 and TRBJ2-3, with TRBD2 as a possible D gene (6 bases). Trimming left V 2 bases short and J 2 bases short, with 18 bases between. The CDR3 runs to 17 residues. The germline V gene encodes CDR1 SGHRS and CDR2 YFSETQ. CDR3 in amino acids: CASSFRGISSSTDTQYF. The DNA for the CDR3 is TGCGCCAGCAGCTTTCGCGGGATATCCTCGTCCACAGATACGCAGTATTTT.

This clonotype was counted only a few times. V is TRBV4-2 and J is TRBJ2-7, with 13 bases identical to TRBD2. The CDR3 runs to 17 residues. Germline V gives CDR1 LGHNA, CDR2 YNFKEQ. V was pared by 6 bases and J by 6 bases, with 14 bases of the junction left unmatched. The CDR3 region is CASSPLPGLAGISEQYF. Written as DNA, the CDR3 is TGTGCCAGCAGTCCCCTACCGGGACTAGCGGGAATCTCCGAGCAGTACTTC.

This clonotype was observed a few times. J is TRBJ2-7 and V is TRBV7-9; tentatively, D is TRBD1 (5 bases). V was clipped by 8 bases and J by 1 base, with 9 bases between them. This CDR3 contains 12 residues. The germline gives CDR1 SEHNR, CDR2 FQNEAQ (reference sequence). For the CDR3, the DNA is TGTGCCAGCCAGACAGTTTCCTACGAGCAGTACTTC. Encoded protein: CASQTVSYEQYF.

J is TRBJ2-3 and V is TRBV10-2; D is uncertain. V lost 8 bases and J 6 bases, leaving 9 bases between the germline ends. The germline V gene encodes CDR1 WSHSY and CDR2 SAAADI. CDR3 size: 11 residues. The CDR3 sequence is CASESRDTQYF. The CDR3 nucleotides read TGCGCCAGCGAGAGCCGGGATACGCAGTATTTT.

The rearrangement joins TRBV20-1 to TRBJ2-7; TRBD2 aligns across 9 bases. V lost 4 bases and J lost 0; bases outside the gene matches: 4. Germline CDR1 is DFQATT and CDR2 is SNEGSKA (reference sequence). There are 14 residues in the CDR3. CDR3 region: CSAKDSGSSYEQYF. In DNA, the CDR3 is TGCAGTGCTAAAGATAGCGGGAGCTCCTACGAGCAGTACTTC.

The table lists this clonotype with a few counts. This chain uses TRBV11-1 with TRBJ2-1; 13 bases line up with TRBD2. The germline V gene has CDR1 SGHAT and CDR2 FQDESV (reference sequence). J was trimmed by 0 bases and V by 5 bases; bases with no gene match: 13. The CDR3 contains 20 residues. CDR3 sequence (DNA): TGTGCCAGCAGCGAGACTAGCGGGAGGACCGATCCGAGCTCCTACAATGAGCAGTTCTTC. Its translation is CASSETSGRTDPSSYNEQFF.

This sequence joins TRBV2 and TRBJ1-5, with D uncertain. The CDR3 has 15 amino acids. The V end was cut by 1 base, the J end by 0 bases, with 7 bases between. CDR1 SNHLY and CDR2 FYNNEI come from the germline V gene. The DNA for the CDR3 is TGTGCCAGCAGTGAAGGGCCAGCTAGCAATCAGCCCCAGCATTTT. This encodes CASSEGPASNQPQHF. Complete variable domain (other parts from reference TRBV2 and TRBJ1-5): EPEVTQTPSHQVTQMGQEVILRCVPISNHLYFYWYRQILGQKVEFLVSFYNNEISEKSEIFDDQFSVERPDGSNFTLKIRSTKLEDSAMYFCASSEGPASNQPQHFGDGTRLSIL.

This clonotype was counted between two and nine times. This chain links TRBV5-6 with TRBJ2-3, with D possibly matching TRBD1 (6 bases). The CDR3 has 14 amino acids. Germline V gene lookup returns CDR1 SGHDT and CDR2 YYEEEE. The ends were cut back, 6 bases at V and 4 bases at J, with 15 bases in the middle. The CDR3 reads CASIFRWGPDTQYF. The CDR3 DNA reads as TGTGCCAGCATCTTTCGTTGGGGGCCAGATACGCAGTATTTT.

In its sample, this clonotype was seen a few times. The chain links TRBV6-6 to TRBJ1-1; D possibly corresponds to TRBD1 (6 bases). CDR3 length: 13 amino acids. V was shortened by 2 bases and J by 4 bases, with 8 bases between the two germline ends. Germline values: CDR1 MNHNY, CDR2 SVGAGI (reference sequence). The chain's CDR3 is CASSYVQGTEAFF. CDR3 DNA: TGTGCCAGCAGTTACGTACAGGGCACTGAAGCTTTCTTT.

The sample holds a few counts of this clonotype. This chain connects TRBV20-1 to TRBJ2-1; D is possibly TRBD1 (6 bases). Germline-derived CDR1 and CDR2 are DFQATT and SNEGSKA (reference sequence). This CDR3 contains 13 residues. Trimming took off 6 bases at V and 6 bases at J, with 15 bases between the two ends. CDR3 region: CSAPRGWGNEQFF. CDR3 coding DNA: TGCAGTGCCCCCAGGGGATGGGGCAATGAGCAGTTCTTC.

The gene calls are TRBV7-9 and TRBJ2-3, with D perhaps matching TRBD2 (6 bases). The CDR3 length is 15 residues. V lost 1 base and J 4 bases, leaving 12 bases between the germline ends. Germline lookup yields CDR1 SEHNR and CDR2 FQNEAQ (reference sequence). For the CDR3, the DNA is TGTGCCAGCAGCTTAGGGGACTCAGGAGCAGATACGCAGTATTTT. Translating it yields CASSLGDSGADTQYF.

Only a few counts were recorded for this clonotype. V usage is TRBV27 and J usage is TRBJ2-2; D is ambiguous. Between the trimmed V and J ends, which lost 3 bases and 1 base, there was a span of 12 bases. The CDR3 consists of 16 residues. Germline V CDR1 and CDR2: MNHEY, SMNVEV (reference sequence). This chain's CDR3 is CASSLNGLGNTGELFF. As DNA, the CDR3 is TGTGCCAGCAGTTTGAACGGTCTAGGGAACACCGGGGAGCTGTTTTTT.

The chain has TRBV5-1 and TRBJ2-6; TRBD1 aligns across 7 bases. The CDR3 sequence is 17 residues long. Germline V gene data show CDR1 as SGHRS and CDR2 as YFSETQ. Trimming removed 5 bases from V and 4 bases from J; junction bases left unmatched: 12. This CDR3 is CASRDGRGNSGANVLTF. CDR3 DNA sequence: TGCGCCAGCAGAGACGGCAGGGGGAACTCCGGGGCCAACGTCCTGACTTTC. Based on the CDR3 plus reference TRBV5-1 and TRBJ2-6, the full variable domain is KAGVTQTPRYLIKTRGQQVTLSCSPISGHRSVSWYQQTPGQGLQFLFEYFSETQRNKGNFPGRFSGRQFSNSRSEMNVSTLELGDSALYLCASRDGRGNSGANVLTFGAGSRLTVL.

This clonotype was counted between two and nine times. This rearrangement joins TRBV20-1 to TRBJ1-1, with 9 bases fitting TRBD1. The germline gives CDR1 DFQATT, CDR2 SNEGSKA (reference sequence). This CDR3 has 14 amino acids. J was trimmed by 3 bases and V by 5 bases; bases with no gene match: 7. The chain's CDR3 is CSAYRDRVDTEAFF. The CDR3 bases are TGCAGTGCTTACAGGGACAGGGTAGACACTGAAGCTTTCTTT.

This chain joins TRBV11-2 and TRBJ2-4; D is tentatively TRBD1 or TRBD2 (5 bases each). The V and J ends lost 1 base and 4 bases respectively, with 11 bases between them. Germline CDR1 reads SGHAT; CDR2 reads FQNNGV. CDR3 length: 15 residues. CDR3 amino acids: CASSLGGTLKNIQYF. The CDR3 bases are TGTGCCAGCAGCTTAGGAGGGACCCTAAAAAACATTCAGTACTTC.

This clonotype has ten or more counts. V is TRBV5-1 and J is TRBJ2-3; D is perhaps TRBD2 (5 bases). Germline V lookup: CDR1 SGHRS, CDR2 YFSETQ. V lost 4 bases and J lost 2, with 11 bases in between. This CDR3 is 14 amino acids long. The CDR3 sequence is CASSPRGFTDTQYF. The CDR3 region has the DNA TGCGCCAGCAGCCCTCGGGGATTCACAGATACGCAGTATTTT. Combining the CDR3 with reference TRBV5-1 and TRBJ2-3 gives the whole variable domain KAGVTQTPRYLIKTRGQQVTLSCSPISGHRSVSWYQQTPGQGLQFLFEYFSETQRNKGNFPGRFSGRQFSNSRSEMNVSTLELGDSALYLCASSPRGFTDTQYFGPGTRLTVL.